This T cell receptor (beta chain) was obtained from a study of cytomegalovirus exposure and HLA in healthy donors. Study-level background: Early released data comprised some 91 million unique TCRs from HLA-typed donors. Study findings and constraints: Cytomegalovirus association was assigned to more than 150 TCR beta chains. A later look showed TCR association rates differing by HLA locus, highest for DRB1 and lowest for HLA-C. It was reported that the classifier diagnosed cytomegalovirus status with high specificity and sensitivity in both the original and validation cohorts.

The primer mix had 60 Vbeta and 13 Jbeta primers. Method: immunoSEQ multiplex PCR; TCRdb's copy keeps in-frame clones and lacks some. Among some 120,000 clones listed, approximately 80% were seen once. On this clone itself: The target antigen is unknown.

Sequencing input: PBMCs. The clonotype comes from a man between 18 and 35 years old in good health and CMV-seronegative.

The CDR3 nucleotides read TGCGCCAGCGTGGACAGGGAGAAACAGCCCCAGCATTTT. Its protein product is CASVDREKQPQHF. This chain joins TRBV4-1 and TRBJ1-5, with 8 bases aligning to TRBD1. Germline trimming cut 8 bases from V and 7 bases from J; bases unmatched to any gene: 7. This CDR3 region has 13 residues. Germline V gene data show CDR1 as MGHRA and CDR2 as YSYEKL.